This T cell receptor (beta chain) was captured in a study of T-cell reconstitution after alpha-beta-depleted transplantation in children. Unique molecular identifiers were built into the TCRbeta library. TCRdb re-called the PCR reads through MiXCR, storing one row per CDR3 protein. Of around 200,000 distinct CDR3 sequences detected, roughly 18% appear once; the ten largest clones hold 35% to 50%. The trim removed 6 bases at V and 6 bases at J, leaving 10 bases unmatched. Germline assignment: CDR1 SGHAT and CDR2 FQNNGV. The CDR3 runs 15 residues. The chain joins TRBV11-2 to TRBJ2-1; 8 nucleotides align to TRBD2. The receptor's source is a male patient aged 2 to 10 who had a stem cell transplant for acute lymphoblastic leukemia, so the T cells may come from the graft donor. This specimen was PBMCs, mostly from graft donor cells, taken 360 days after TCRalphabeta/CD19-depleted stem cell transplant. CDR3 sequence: CASRQTSGPLNEQFF. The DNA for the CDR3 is TGTGCCAGCAGACAAACTAGCGGACCCCTCAATGAGCAGTTCTTC. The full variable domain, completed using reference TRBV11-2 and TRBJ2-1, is EAGVAQSPRYKIIEKRQSVAFWCNPISGHATLYWYQQILGQGPKLLIQFQNNGVVDDSQLPKDRFSAERLKGVDSTLKIQPAKLEDSAVYLCASRQTSGPLNEQFFGPGTRLTVL.